The subject of this entry is one T cell receptor beta chain. Its antigen is still unknown. Base quality data are lacking; no much larger clone is found one base away. This sample was taken from a study of T cell responses to AZD1222 COVID-19 vaccine listed by TCRdb under 2021. Regarding the research as a whole: Because spike-specific TCR depth and breadth did not differ between the two schedules, AZD1222 recipients who got a second dose at roughly 4 weeks were pooled with those who got a second dose at roughly 12 weeks. TCR sequencing was performed for over 230 trial participants, of whom about 200 were given two doses of AZD1222 and approximately 25 were given two doses of MenACWY control vaccine. Enrollment into the trials was organized by age into subgroups of 18-55, 56-69 and 70-plus years, and those subgroups contained roughly 150, 30 and 60 TCR-sequenced participants, respectively. Here is what the overall study found, with its caveats: Epitopes outside the regions mutated in the B.1.351 and B.1.1.7 variants were reportedly recognized by nearly half of the unique spike-specific TCRs. In the small 56-69-year group, the increase in depth fell short of significance, most likely because of low power. CD4 TCRs associated with the vaccine covered the entire spike protein, and the dominant responses were in regions 160-218 and 743-854. Because no samples from the day 14 peak response were available, repertoires could be characterized only after the peak T cell response. Conclusions about previously exposed vaccinees are limited because only six or seven AZD1222 recipients were SARS-CoV-2 seropositive at baseline. Participants were mostly white British and included more females than males, and it was suggested by the authors that clonal diversity may have been underestimated. After two AZD1222 doses, spike-specific TCR breadth and depth were significantly higher than at day 0 and than in MenACWY recipients.

The CDR3 regions of human TCRbeta chains were analyzed by immunosequencing. The published analysis was carried out like this. TCRs in the repertoires were matched against a reference library of SARS-CoV-2-specific TCRs that had been generated with the MIRA antigen-specificity platform. Breadth was defined as the fraction of unique TCRs that were SARS-CoV-2-associated, and depth was defined as the fraction of total T cells that were SARS-CoV-2-associated. Each spike-specific TCR was assigned to its reactive spike region and to a CD4 or CD8 class using the MIRA data. Log10-transformed breadth and depth values were compared by one-way ANOVA with Sidak's multiple comparisons tests. This immuneACCESS table, as held by TCRdb, lists in-frame sequences with V and J called but not all clones. Of the missing ones, under half trace to an unresolved V gene in checked studies; the others have no known cause. V and J calls plus clone size are reproduced from that table; the DNA served to infer D and trimming. The sample records around 110,000 clones, 88% of which are singletons. Around a tenth of the sample rests with the top ten.

The CDR3 runs 14 amino acids, cysteine and phenylalanine included. Of all the DNA, just the CDR3 is kept, 42 bases in frame from base 1. Trimming costs V 5 bases and J 2 bases, and their ends lie 12 bases apart. The germline V gene yields SGHTA for CDR1 and FQGNSA for CDR2. The sample's time point label, in plain terms: baseline before first vaccination. Vaccinee samples came from UK trials COV001 and COV002, including a single-blind randomized controlled phase 2/3 trial of AZD1222 (ChAdOx1 nCoV-19) in healthy adults. For TCRbeta chain sequencing, PBMC samples were collected from trial participants at day 0 and at day 28 after the second dose.

The sequencing used peripheral blood, collected on day 0 of AZD1222 vaccination. The chain is assembled from TRBV7-2 and TRBJ1-1; TRBD1 is a possible D gene, resting on 6 matching bases. The TCR sequence derives from an adult in good health. The DNA sequence is given as TGTGCCAGCAGCCGGCAGGGGCAAAACACTGAAGCTTTCTTT. The translation is CASSRQGQNTEAFF.